The present T cell receptor beta chain was sequenced within a study of blood T cell repertoires in COVID-19. Study-level information: The United States, Italy and Spain were the sources of the acute and convalescent COVID-19 samples.

The assay was immunoSEQ multiplex PCR, and TCRdb's table has in-frame clones only and misses some. The sample holds under 250,000 clones, around 83% seen once. The V gene end was trimmed by 6 bases and the J gene end by 1 base; junction bases not matched to a gene: 5. The CDR3 extends over 14 amino acids. Germline V CDR1 and CDR2: MNHEY, SVGAGI. V gene TRBV6-5 combines with J gene TRBJ1-1; TRBD1 matches at 7 bases. The specimen was peripheral blood. This sequence was found in a man in his fifties with active or convalescent COVID-19. The CDR3 sequence is CASRQGWENTEAFF. DNA of the CDR3: TGTGCCAGCAGACAGGGGTGGGAGAACACTGAAGCTTTCTTT.